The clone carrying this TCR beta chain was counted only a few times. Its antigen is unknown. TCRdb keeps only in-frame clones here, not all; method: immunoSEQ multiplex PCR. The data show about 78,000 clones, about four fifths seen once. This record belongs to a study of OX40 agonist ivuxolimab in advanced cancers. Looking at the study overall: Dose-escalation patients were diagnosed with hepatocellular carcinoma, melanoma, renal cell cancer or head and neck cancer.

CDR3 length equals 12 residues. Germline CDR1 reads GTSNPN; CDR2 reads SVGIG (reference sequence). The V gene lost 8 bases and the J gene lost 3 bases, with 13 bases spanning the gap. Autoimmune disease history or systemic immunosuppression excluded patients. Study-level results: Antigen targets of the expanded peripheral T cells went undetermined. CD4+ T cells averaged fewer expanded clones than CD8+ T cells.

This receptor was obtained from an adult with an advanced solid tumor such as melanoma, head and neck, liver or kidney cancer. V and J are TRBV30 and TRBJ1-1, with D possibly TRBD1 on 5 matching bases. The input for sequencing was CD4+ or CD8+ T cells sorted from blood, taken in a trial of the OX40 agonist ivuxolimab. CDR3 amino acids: CAEKRGDTEAFF. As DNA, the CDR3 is TGTGCCGAAAAACGAGGGGACACTGAAGCTTTCTTT.